A single sample gave rise to the 22 T cell receptor beta chains below, sequenced in a study of Ad26.COV2.S vaccination and SARS-CoV-2 variants. Produced via immunoSEQ multiplex PCR; TCRdb's table is partial and in-frame only. The table has fewer than 400,000 clones, around 85% seen once; the top ten hold 3.5%. The treatment denotes: about 20 received Ad26.COV2.S at low or high dose, single or two shots; roughly 5 received placebo; per-sample allocation not given. Sampling was done on day 63 after the first vaccine or placebo injection. The sequencing here drew on peripheral blood, taken in a trial of Ad26.COV2.S vaccine versus placebo. These receptors were obtained from a person aged 18-60 years who received the Ad26.COV2.S COVID-19 vaccine or a placebo.

This clone was counted only a few times. Other nucleotide sequences from this sample produce the same CDR3. The J gene is TRBJ2-7, the V gene TRBV7-6; possible D gene TRBD2, 5 bases. Germline V gene data show CDR1 as SGHVS and CDR2 as FNYEAQ. V was shortened by 5 bases and J by 1 base, with 9 bases between the two germline ends. CDR3 length: 13 residues. CDR3 DNA sequence: TGTGCCAGCAGCCCCGGACTGTCCTACGAGCAGTACTTC. This encodes CASSPGLSYEQYF. Combining the CDR3 with reference TRBV7-6 and TRBJ2-7 gives the whole variable domain GAGVSQSPRYKVTKRGQDVALRCDPISGHVSLYWYRQALGQGPEFLTYFNYEAQQDKSGLPNDRFSAERPEGSISTLTIQRTEQRDSAMYRCASSPGLSYEQYFGPGTRLTVT.

The chain is built from TRBV5-6 and TRBJ2-2; the match to TRBD1 covers 7 bases. J gave up 4 bases and V 0 bases, and 3 bases lay outside the gene matches. The germline CDR1 and CDR2 sequences are SGHDT and YYEEEE. This CDR3 contains 15 residues. The CDR3: CASSLEAGGTGELFF. For the CDR3, the DNA is TGTGCCAGCAGCTTGGAAGCAGGGGGCACCGGGGAGCTGTTTTTT.

The rearrangement joins TRBV3-1 (or the pseudogene TRBV3-2) to TRBJ2-6; TRBD1 might be the D (6 bases). There are 17 residues in the CDR3. V was trimmed by 5 bases and J by 0 bases, leaving 14 bases between them. CDR1 is LGHDT and CDR2 is YNNKEL in the germline V gene (reference sequence). For the CDR3, the DNA is TGTGCCAGCAGCTTACAGGGTCCCCGCTCTGGGGCCAACGTCCTGACTTTC. It specifies CASSLQGPRSGANVLTF.

The rearrangement links TRBV6-2 or TRBV6-3 to TRBJ2-7; D possibly corresponds to TRBD1 (6 bases). The CDR3 runs 14 residues. V lost 2 bases and J 6 bases, leaving 14 bases between the germline ends. CDR1 MNHEY and CDR2 SVGEGT come from the germline V gene. The CDR3 spells CASSYVVGAGEQYF. CDR3 in DNA: TGTGCCAGCAGTTACGTTGTGGGGGCGGGCGAGCAGTACTTC.

The chain links TRBV19 to TRBJ1-2; possibly TRBD1 for D (5 bases). Per the germline V gene, CDR1 is LNHDA and CDR2 is SQIVND (reference sequence). The length of the CDR3 is 14 residues. V shed 4 bases and J shed 4 bases, with 13 bases lying between them. The CDR3 is CASSTPQGAYGYTF. The CDR3 region has the DNA TGTGCCAGTAGTACCCCGCAGGGCGCCTATGGCTACACCTTC. Based on the CDR3 plus reference TRBV19 and TRBJ1-2, the full variable domain is DGGITQSPKYLFRKEGQNVTLSCEQNLNHDAMYWYRQDPGQGLRLIYYSQIVNDFQKGDIAEGYSVSREKKESFPLTVTSAQKNPTAFYLCASSTPQGAYGYTFGSGTRLTVV.

This rearrangement joins TRBV7-8 to TRBJ1-4, with D maybe TRBD1 (6 bases). The CDR3 contains 16 residues. CDR1 is SGHVS, CDR2 FQNEAQ, per germline. V lost 1 base and J 4 bases, leaving 13 bases between the germline ends. In nucleotides, the CDR3 is TGTGCCAGCAGCTTAGACAGGGTTGGTGTTAATGAAAAACTGTTTTTT. This gives the protein CASSLDRVGVNEKLFF.

A remark on this clone: The junction and the germline gene differ at one end; a read error may be behind it. CDR3 sequence (DNA): TGTGCCAGCAGTGAAGGGACAGGGGGCACTGATACGCAGTATTTT. Its translation is CASSEGTGGTDTQYF. This chain joins TRBV2 and TRBJ2-3; 11 bases agree with TRBD1. The CDR3 covers 15 residues. Per germline, CDR1 SNHLY and CDR2 FYNNEI.

The genes are TRBV5-6 and TRBJ2-4; no clear D. V lost 2 bases and J lost 0, with 9 bases in between. The CDR3 covers 15 residues. Germline V lookup: CDR1 SGHDT, CDR2 YYEEEE. CDR3 protein: CASSFRTVAKNIQYF. Here the CDR3 DNA reads TGTGCCAGCAGCTTCAGAACAGTAGCCAAAAACATTCAGTACTTC.

The chain carries TRBV27 and TRBJ1-5, with D unresolved. This CDR3 is 14 amino acids long. Deletions cut 3 bases from V and 7 bases from J, with 13 bases between. Germline values: CDR1 MNHEY, CDR2 SMNVEV (reference sequence). The CDR3 here is CASSFAPGPQPQHF. The DNA of the CDR3 is TGTGCCAGCAGTTTTGCCCCGGGTCCGCAGCCCCAGCATTTT.

The chain uses TRBV2 and TRBJ2-2, with TRBD1 matching 7 bases. Germline CDR1 reads SNHLY; CDR2 reads FYNNEI. V lost 7 bases, J lost 5 bases, and 7 bases stayed unmatched. The CDR3 is made up of 14 amino acids. CDR3 coding DNA: TGTGCCAGCACAGGGACAGACCCTACCGGGGAGCTGTTTTTT. Translation: CASTGTDPTGELFF.

The gene calls are TRBV5-1 and TRBJ2-2, with 13 bases aligning to TRBD2. The CDR3 is made up of 17 amino acids. Germline CDR1 reads SGHRS; CDR2 reads YFSETQ. V was pared by 4 bases and J by 6 bases, with 9 bases of the junction left unmatched. The CDR3 spells CASSILAGGPEAGELFF. The CDR3 nucleotides are TGCGCCAGCAGCATACTAGCGGGGGGGCCAGAGGCCGGGGAGCTGTTTTTT.

The rearrangement uses TRBV7-9 and TRBJ1-3; perhaps TRBD1 as D (5 bases). V lost 5 bases and J lost 8, with 19 bases in between. The CDR3 runs 15 residues. Germline V gives CDR1 SEHNR, CDR2 FQNEAQ (reference sequence). As DNA, the CDR3 is TGTGCCAGCAGCCCTTCCAGGGTTTGGCAGGACACCATATATTTT. Protein product: CASSPSRVWQDTIYF.

This rearrangement joins TRBV24-1 to TRBJ2-5; 9 nucleotides align to TRBD2. V lost 8 bases, J lost 2 bases, and 5 bases stayed unmatched. This CDR3 comprises 14 residues. Germline V gene data show CDR1 as KGHDR and CDR2 as SFDVKD. The CDR3 spells CATTSGELQETQYF. CDR3 bases: TGTGCCACCACTAGCGGGGAACTACAAGAGACCCAGTACTTC.

The V and J genes are TRBV30 and TRBJ2-2, with D uncertain. Germline-derived CDR1 and CDR2 are GTSNPN and SVGIG (reference sequence). The CDR3 totals 13 residues. The V and J ends lost 0 bases and 1 base respectively, with 3 bases between them. The CDR3 sequence is CAWSVQNTGELFF. CDR3 bases: TGTGCCTGGAGTGTACAGAACACCGGGGAGCTGTTTTTT. The variable domain in full, completed from reference TRBV30 and TRBJ2-2, reads SQTIHQWPATLVQPVGSPLSLECTVEGTSNPNLYWYRQAAGRGLQLLFYSVGIGQISSEVPQNLSASRPQDRQFILSSKKLLLSDSGFYLCAWSVQNTGELFFGEGSRLTVL.

The rearrangement links TRBV3-1 (or the pseudogene TRBV3-2) to TRBJ1-2; D may be TRBD1 (6 bases). The CDR3 is made up of 14 amino acids. CDR1 and CDR2 (germline): LGHDT, YNNKEL (reference sequence). V was clipped by 4 bases and J by 2 bases, with 11 bases between them. The CDR3 sequence is CASSPGQTNYGYTF. The CDR3 DNA reads as TGTGCCAGCAGCCCTGGACAGACAAACTATGGCTACACCTTC.

The chain recombines TRBV7-2 with TRBJ2-5, with 7 bases aligning to TRBD2. The length of the CDR3 is 15 residues. Trimming at V came to 5 bases and at J to 4 bases, leaving 10 bases not matched to a gene. Germline CDR1 and CDR2: SGHTA and FQGNSA. CDR3 sequence: CASSLPGLRRETQYF. Written as DNA, the CDR3 is TGTGCCAGCAGCCTCCCGGGACTAAGGCGAGAGACCCAGTACTTC.

V is TRBV3-1 (or the pseudogene TRBV3-2) and J is TRBJ1-4, with D perhaps TRBD1 (6 bases). This CDR3 has 12 residues. Germline-derived CDR1 and CDR2 are LGHDT and YNNKEL (reference sequence). V was clipped by 4 bases and J by 10 bases, with 10 bases between them. CDR3 amino acids: CASSLGQLKLFF. The CDR3 DNA reads TGTGCCAGCAGCCTCGGACAGCTAAAACTGTTTTTT.

CDR3 in amino acids: CASKGNTEAFF. The CDR3 DNA is TGTGCCAGCAAAGGGAACACTGAAGCTTTCTTT. The chain carries TRBV2 and TRBJ1-1; no definite D call. CDR1 SNHLY and CDR2 FYNNEI come from the germline V gene. The CDR3 sequence is 11 residues long. The V end lost 7 bases, the J end lost 1 base, and 4 bases lay between the germline ends.

The V gene is TRBV7-9, the J gene TRBJ1-1, with 9 bases that match TRBD1. The CDR3 totals 15 residues. The germline V gene encodes CDR1 SEHNR and CDR2 FQNEAQ (reference sequence). Trimming took 3 bases from V and 3 from J; bases not matched to a gene: 5. CDR3 nucleotide sequence: TGTGCCAGCAGCTTTTATGGGACAGGGCACACTGAAGCTTTCTTT. This codes for CASSFYGTGHTEAFF.

This sequence joins TRBV7-9 and TRBJ1-2; D is ambiguous. CDR3 length: 15 amino acids. Per germline, CDR1 SEHNR and CDR2 FQNEAQ (reference sequence). V lost 1 base to trimming and J lost 5 bases, with 14 bases between them. The CDR3 region is CASSLDLRGLYGYTF. Written as DNA, the CDR3 is TGTGCCAGCAGCTTAGATTTGAGAGGGCTTTATGGCTACACCTTC. The whole variable domain, remainder taken from reference TRBV7-9 and TRBJ1-2, is DTGVSQNPRHKITKRGQNVTFRCDPISEHNRLYWYRQTLGQGPEFLTYFQNEAQLEKSRLLSDRFSAERPKGSFSTLEIQRTEQGDSAMYLCASSLDLRGLYGYTFGSGTRLTVV.

The V call is TRBV7-2, the J call TRBJ2-5, with a weak D call TRBD2 (6 bases). Germline CDR1 SGHTA, CDR2 FQGNSA. Between the trimmed V and J ends, which lost 5 bases and 0 bases, there was a span of 10 bases. This CDR3 contains 14 residues. The CDR3 DNA reads TGTGCCAGCAGCCCGACTAGAAACCAAGAGACCCAGTACTTC. Translation: CASSPTRNQETQYF. The full variable domain, completed using reference TRBV7-2 and TRBJ2-5, is GAGVSQSPSNKVTEKGKDVELRCDPISGHTALYWYRQSLGQGLEFLIYFQGNSAPDKSGLPSDRFSAERTGGSVSTLTIQRTQQEDSAVYLCASSPTRNQETQYFGPGTRLLVL.

This chain joins TRBV19 and TRBJ1-3; D is ambiguous. CDR1 and CDR2 from the germline V gene are LNHDA and SQIVND (reference sequence). The CDR3 is 13 residues long. V lost 5 bases and J 7 bases, leaving 12 bases between the germline ends. The CDR3 DNA reads as TGTGCCAGTAGTTCCCCGTCAAGGAACACCATATATTTT. It encodes CASSSPSRNTIYF.